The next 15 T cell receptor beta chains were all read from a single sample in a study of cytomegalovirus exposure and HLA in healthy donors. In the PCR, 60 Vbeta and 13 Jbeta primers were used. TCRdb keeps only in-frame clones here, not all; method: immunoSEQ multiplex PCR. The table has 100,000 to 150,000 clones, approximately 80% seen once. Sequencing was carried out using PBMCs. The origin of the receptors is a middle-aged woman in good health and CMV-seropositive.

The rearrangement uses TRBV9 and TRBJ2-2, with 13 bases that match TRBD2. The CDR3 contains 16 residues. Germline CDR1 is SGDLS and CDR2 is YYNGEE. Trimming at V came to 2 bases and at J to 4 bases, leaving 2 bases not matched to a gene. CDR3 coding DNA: TGTGCCAGCAGCGTGACTAGCGGGAGGTTCACCGGGGAGCTGTTTTTT. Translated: CASSVTSGRFTGELFF.

The CDR3 region has the DNA TGTGCCAGCAGTTCGTCCCCAGGGTTGGCCGAGCAGTACTTC. Residues: CASSSSPGLAEQYF. The V gene is TRBV27, the J gene TRBJ2-7, with TRBD1 as a possible D gene (5 bases). The CDR3 covers 14 residues. V was cut by 4 bases and J by 6 bases, with 16 bases left in between. CDR1 is MNHEY and CDR2 is SMNVEV in the germline V gene (reference sequence).

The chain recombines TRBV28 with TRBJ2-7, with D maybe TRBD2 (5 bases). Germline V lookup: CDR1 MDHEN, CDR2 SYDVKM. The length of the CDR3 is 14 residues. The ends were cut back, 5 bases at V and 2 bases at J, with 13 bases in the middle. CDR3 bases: TGTGCCAGCAGTCCCTCCGGGATTCCCTACGAGCAGTACTTC. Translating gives CASSPSGIPYEQYF.

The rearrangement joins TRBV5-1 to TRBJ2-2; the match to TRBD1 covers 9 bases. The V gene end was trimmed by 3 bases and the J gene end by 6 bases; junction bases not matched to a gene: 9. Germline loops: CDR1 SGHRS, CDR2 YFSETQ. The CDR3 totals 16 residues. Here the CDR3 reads CASSSMGQGRSGELFF. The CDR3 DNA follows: TGCGCCAGCAGCTCCATGGGACAGGGTCGTTCCGGGGAGCTGTTTTTT.

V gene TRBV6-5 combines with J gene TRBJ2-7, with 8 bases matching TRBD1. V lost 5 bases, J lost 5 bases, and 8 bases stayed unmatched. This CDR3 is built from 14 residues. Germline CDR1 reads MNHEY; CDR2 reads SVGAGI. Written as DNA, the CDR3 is TGTGCCAGCAGTCTCGCCACAGGGGGGAACGAGCAGTACTTC. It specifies CASSLATGGNEQYF.

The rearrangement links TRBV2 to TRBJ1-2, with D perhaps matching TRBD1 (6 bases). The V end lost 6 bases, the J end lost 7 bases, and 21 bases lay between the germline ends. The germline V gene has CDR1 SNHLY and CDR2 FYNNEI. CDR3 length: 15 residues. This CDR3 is CASRTGSTGWVGYTF. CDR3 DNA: TGTGCCAGCAGGACAGGTTCCACAGGGTGGGTTGGCTACACCTTC.

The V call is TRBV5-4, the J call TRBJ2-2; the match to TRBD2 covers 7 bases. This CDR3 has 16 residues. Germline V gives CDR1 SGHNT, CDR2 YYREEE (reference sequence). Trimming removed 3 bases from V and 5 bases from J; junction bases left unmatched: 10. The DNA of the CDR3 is TGTGCCAGCAGCTCCCTCCTTGAGGGAGGGACCGGGGAGCTGTTTTTT. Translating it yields CASSSLLEGGTGELFF.

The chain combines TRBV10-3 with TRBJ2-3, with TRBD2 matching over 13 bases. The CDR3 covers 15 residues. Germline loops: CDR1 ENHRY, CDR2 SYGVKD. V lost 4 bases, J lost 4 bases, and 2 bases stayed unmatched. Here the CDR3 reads CAISGTSGSSDTQYF. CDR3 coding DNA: TGTGCCATCAGTGGGACTAGCGGGAGCTCAGATACGCAGTATTTT.

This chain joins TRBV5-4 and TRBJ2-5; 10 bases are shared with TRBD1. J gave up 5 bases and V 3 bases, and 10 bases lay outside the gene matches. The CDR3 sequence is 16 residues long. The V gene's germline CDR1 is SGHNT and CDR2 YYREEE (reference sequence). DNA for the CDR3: TGTGCCAGCAGCTCCCGGGACAGGGGCCTGCCGGAGACCCAGTACTTC. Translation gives CASSSRDRGLPETQYF.

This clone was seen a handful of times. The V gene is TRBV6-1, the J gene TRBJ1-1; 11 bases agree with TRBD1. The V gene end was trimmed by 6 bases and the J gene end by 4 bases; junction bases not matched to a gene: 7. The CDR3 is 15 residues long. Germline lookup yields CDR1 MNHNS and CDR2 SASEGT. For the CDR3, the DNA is TGTGCCAGCAGGGTGGACAGGGGGCCGGTCACTGAAGCTTTCTTT. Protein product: CASRVDRGPVTEAFF.

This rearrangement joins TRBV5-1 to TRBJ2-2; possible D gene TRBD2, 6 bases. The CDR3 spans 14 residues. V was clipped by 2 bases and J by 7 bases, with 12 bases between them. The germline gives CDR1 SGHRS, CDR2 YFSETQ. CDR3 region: CASSFYRGNGELFF. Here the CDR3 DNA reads TGCGCCAGCAGCTTCTATCGCGGGAACGGGGAGCTGTTTTTT. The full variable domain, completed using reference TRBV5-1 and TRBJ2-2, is KAGVTQTPRYLIKTRGQQVTLSCSPISGHRSVSWYQQTPGQGLQFLFEYFSETQRNKGNFPGRFSGRQFSNSRSEMNVSTLELGDSALYLCASSFYRGNGELFFGEGSRLTVL.

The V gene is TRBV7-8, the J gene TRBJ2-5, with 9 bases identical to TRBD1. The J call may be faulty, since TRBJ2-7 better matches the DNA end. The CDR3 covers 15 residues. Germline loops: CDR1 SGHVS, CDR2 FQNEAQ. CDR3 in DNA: TGTGCCAGCAGCCTGGGACAGGGTAACTCCTACGAGCAGTACTTC. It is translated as CASSLGQGNSYEQYF.

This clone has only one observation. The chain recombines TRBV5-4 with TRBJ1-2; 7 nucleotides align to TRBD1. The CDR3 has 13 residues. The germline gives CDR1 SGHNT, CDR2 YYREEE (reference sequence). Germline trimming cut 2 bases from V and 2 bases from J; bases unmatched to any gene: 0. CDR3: CASSLQGNYGYTF. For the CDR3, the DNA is TGTGCCAGCAGCTTACAGGGGAACTATGGCTACACCTTC.

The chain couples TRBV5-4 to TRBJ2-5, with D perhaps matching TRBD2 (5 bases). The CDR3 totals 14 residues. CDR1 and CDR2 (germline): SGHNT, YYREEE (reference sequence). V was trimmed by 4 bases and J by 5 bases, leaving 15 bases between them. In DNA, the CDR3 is TGTGCCAGCAGCCGGGGAGTTGAAGTGGAGACCCAGTACTTC. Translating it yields CASSRGVEVETQYF.

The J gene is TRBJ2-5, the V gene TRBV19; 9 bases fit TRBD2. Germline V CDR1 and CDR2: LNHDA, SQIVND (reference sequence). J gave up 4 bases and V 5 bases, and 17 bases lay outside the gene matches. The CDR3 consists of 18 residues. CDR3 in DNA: TGTGCCAGTAGTCCGTTTAGGGGTAGCGGGAGTAAGTTAGAGACCCAGTACTTC. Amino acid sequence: CASSPFRGSGSKLETQYF.